This T cell receptor (beta chain) was captured by sequencing in a study of T cell changes during pregnancy in multiple sclerosis. Only in-frame clones appear in the TCRdb table, and some are missing; sequencing was by immunoSEQ multiplex PCR. The sample shows about 70,000 clones, roughly 94% of them seen only once. The V end was cut by 4 bases, the J end by 4 bases, with 17 bases between. This CDR3 comprises 15 residues. In germline, CDR1 is MNHEY, CDR2 SMNVEV (reference sequence). This sequence joins TRBV27 and TRBJ2-7; D possibly corresponds to TRBD1 (6 bases). Sequenced material: peripheral blood, taken in the third trimester of pregnancy. The TCR was taken from a female donor with multiple sclerosis, enrolled in a pregnancy study. Here the CDR3 reads CASSSPQGGGYEQYF. CDR3 sequence (DNA): TGTGCCAGCAGTTCCCCACAGGGCGGTGGTTACGAGCAGTACTTC.